The 21 T cell receptor beta chains in this list originate from one sample, sequenced in a study of blood T cell repertoires in COVID-19. The protocol was immunoSEQ multiplex PCR, while the TCRdb copy is restricted to in-frame clones and leaves out a portion. Of about 190,000 clones in the sample, roughly four fifths were seen once. The sample taken for sequencing was peripheral blood. The receptors stem from a woman aged 40 to 55 with acute or convalescent COVID-19.

This clone is a singleton in its sample. V and J are TRBV7-6 and TRBJ1-1; 7 bases fit TRBD1. Germline CDR1 SGHVS, CDR2 FNYEAQ. Trimming cost V 5 bases and J 2 bases; bases outside gene matches: 11. There are 16 residues in the CDR3. CDR3 amino acids: CASSMTGTAFNTEAFF. For the CDR3, the DNA is TGTGCCAGCAGCATGACCGGGACAGCCTTTAACACTGAAGCTTTCTTT.

This clone occurred once. The rearrangement uses TRBV7-6 and TRBJ2-7; D unresolved. The CDR3 has 15 amino acids. The V and J ends lost 1 base and 0 bases respectively, with 10 bases between them. The germline CDR1 and CDR2 sequences are SGHVS and FNYEAQ. The CDR3 DNA sequence: TGTGCCAGCAGCTTAGGGGCAGTAAACTCCTACGAGCAGTACTTC. Residues: CASSLGAVNSYEQYF.

The chain couples TRBV19 to TRBJ1-1, with a possible D match to TRBD1 (5 bases). The V end was cut by 3 bases, the J end by 5 bases, with 13 bases between. This CDR3 contains 14 residues. Looked up from germline, CDR1 is LNHDA and CDR2 is SQIVND (reference sequence). The CDR3 here is CASSIVRGWTEAFF. In DNA form, the CDR3 reads TGTGCCAGTAGTATCGTCCGGGGGTGGACTGAAGCTTTCTTT.

The rearrangement links TRBV5-4 to TRBJ1-6; D is perhaps TRBD1 (5 bases). V was clipped by 2 bases and J by 9 bases, with 12 bases between them. Germline assignment: CDR1 SGHNT and CDR2 YYREEE (reference sequence). The CDR3 spans 14 residues. CDR3 protein: CASSFRGEGSPLHF. The DNA of the CDR3 is TGTGCCAGCAGCTTTCGAGGGGAGGGTTCACCCCTCCACTTT.

This clone was counted once. The chain carries TRBV1 and TRBJ2-5; the table's D call TRBD1 went unverified against the DNA. TRBV1 is a pseudogene locus. The CDR3 has 15 residues. This CDR3 reads CTSRLKGQLQETQYF. The CDR3 DNA sequence: TGCACCAGCAGGTTGAAGGGACAGCTTCAAGAGACCCAGTACTTC.

The rearrangement uses TRBV10-3 and TRBJ1-5, with TRBD1 as a possible D gene (5 bases). Trimming removed 11 bases at V and 4 bases at J, with 18 bases between. The CDR3 totals 14 residues. The germline V gene encodes CDR1 ENHRY and CDR2 SYGVKD. CDR3 bases: TGTGCCTCATGGGGAGGGGCACCTAATCAGCCCCAGCATTTT. Translating it yields CASWGGAPNQPQHF.

V usage is TRBV24-1 and J usage is TRBJ2-1; possibly TRBD1 for D (5 bases). Per the germline V gene, CDR1 is KGHDR and CDR2 is SFDVKD. V shed 6 bases and J shed 0 bases, with 8 bases lying between them. The CDR3 is made up of 14 amino acids. The CDR3 here is CATSYTGSYNEQFF. The CDR3 region has the DNA TGTGCCACCAGTTATACAGGCTCCTACAATGAGCAGTTCTTC.

Judged by abundance, this clone is medium-sized (0.01 to 0.1%). The V gene is TRBV19, the J gene TRBJ1-2, with 8 nucleotides matching TRBD1. Germline V gene data show CDR1 as LNHDA and CDR2 as SQIVND (reference sequence). This CDR3 spans 14 amino acids. V was clipped by 4 bases and J by 5 bases; unmatched bases: 6. The CDR3 spells CASSNPQGVYGYTF. DNA for the CDR3: TGTGCCAGTAGTAACCCACAGGGGGTATATGGCTACACCTTC. The full variable domain, rest sourced from reference TRBV19 and TRBJ1-2, is DGGITQSPKYLFRKEGQNVTLSCEQNLNHDAMYWYRQDPGQGLRLIYYSQIVNDFQKGDIAEGYSVSREKKESFPLTVTSAQKNPTAFYLCASSNPQGVYGYTFGSGTRLTVV.

This clone was picked up a small number of times. V gene TRBV10-3 combines with J gene TRBJ2-2; 8 bases are a match to TRBD2. The CDR3 runs 15 residues. CDR1 is ENHRY and CDR2 is SYGVKD in the germline V gene. V lost 0 bases and J lost 3; bases outside the gene matches: 0. CDR3 in amino acids: CAISESRGDTGELFF. The CDR3 DNA reads TGTGCCATCAGTGAGTCGCGGGGGGACACCGGGGAGCTGTTTTTT.

The J gene is TRBJ1-3, the V gene TRBV28; 8 bases are a match to TRBD1. The CDR3 covers 17 residues. The junction had 7 bases not matched to a gene; V was cut back by 1 base and J by 2 bases. Germline CDR1 is MDHEN and CDR2 is SYDVKM. CDR3 DNA sequence: TGTGCCAGCAGTTTATTTGGCAGGGGGCTTGCTGGAAACACCATATATTTT. Translated, it gives CASSLFGRGLAGNTIYF.

The rearrangement links TRBV4-2 to TRBJ2-3, with 11 bases aligning to TRBD2. The germline CDR1 and CDR2 sequences are LGHNA and YNFKEQ. This CDR3 comprises 16 residues. V dropped 4 bases and J dropped 6; count of bases not matched to a gene: 9. CDR3 sequence reads: CASSRSTSGILDTQYF. The CDR3 nucleotides read TGTGCCAGCAGCCGCTCGACTAGCGGGATATTGGATACGCAGTATTTT.

There are a few counts of this clone. The V gene is TRBV6-6, the J gene TRBJ2-7; 8 positions agree with TRBD2. V dropped 5 bases and J dropped 4; count of bases not matched to a gene: 13. CDR1 is MNHNY, CDR2 SVGAGI, per germline (reference sequence). The CDR3 consists of 16 residues. Here the CDR3 DNA reads TGTGCCAGCAGTAAGTCGGGAGGGGCGGGAGAGTACGAGCAGTACTTC. Its translation is CASSKSGGAGEYEQYF.

The J gene is TRBJ1-4, the V gene TRBV6-5; TRBD1 aligns across 10 bases. V dropped 6 bases and J dropped 7; count of bases not matched to a gene: 5. The CDR3 sequence is 14 residues long. Germline V lookup: CDR1 MNHEY, CDR2 SVGAGI. CDR3 DNA: TGTGCCAGCAGCCCGGGACAGGGGTTTGAAAAACTGTTTTTT. It codes for CASSPGQGFEKLFF.

This clone has just one count. V usage is TRBV27 and J usage is TRBJ1-5; a possible D gene is TRBD1 (5 bases). From germline, CDR1 is MNHEY and CDR2 SMNVEV (reference sequence). V shed 4 bases and J shed 9 bases, with 22 bases lying between them. The CDR3 runs to 16 residues. The CDR3 region is CASSSTGQTGLRPQHF. The CDR3 nucleotides read TGTGCCAGCAGTTCAACCGGACAAACGGGCTTAAGGCCCCAGCATTTT.

The chain combines TRBV7-6 with TRBJ2-3; D is possibly TRBD1 (6 bases). Germline assignment: CDR1 SGHVS and CDR2 FNYEAQ. The CDR3 is made up of 15 amino acids. Trimming stripped 5 bases from V and 4 bases from J, with 16 bases between. The CDR3 protein is CASSQQGWLSDTQYF. The CDR3 region has the DNA TGTGCCAGCAGCCAACAGGGTTGGTTATCAGATACGCAGTATTTT.

The gene calls are TRBV28 and TRBJ1-2; the D gene is possibly TRBD1 (5 bases). The CDR3 has 19 residues. V was trimmed by 4 bases and J by 2 bases, leaving 26 bases between them. CDR1 MDHEN and CDR2 SYDVKM come from the germline V gene. The CDR3: CASSSPGNRRGFDNYGYTF. As DNA, the CDR3 is TGTGCCAGCAGTTCCCCCGGTAACAGGCGGGGGTTTGACAACTATGGCTACACCTTC.

The chain is built from TRBV28 and TRBJ1-1; 9 bases align to TRBD1. CDR3 length equals 15 residues. CDR1 MDHEN and CDR2 SYDVKM come from the germline V gene. The V segment lost 4 bases and the J segment 4 bases; nucleotides outside the gene matches: 7. CDR3 amino acids: CASSSPGQGGTEAFF. For the CDR3, the DNA is TGTGCCAGCAGTTCCCCGGGACAGGGAGGCACTGAAGCTTTCTTT.

The J gene is TRBJ1-4, the V gene TRBV6-1; 7 bases are a match to TRBD1. The CDR3 covers 14 residues. Germline CDR1 MNHNS, CDR2 SASEGT. Unmatched junction bases numbered 5, after V lost 3 bases and J lost 7 bases. CDR3 DNA: TGTGCCAGCAGTGACGGGACAGCCGGTGAAAAACTGTTTTTT. Amino acids: CASSDGTAGEKLFF.

This clone was detected only a few times. The chain carries TRBV19 and TRBJ1-1; 10 positions match TRBD1. Germline-derived CDR1 and CDR2 are LNHDA and SQIVND (reference sequence). This CDR3 region has 12 residues. The V segment lost 10 bases and the J segment 6 bases; nucleotides outside the gene matches: 5. The CDR3 sequence: CATMTGGSEAFF. The CDR3 region has the DNA TGTGCCACCATGACAGGGGGCTCTGAAGCTTTCTTT.

This sequence joins TRBV5-4 and TRBJ2-3; 8 bases align to TRBD2. V lost 0 bases, J lost 7 bases, and 10 bases stayed unmatched. CDR1 and CDR2 (germline): SGHNT, YYREEE (reference sequence). CDR3 length: 16 residues. In DNA, the CDR3 is TGTGCCAGCAGCTTGGTCGGGAGGGGGTCCTCTAATACGCAGTATTTT. Translating gives CASSLVGRGSSNTQYF.

The genes are TRBV5-4 and TRBJ2-3; 8 nucleotides align to TRBD2. CDR3 length: 16 amino acids. The junction had 6 bases not matched to a gene; V was cut back by 2 bases and J by 1 base. The V gene's germline CDR1 is SGHNT and CDR2 YYREEE (reference sequence). CDR3 DNA sequence: TGTGCCAGCAGCTTAAGCGGGAGAAGCGGCACAGATACGCAGTATTTT. As protein: CASSLSGRSGTDTQYF. Based on the CDR3 plus reference TRBV5-4 and TRBJ2-3, the full variable domain is ETGVTQSPTHLIKTRGQQVTLRCSSQSGHNTVSWYQQALGQGPQFIFQYYREEENGRGNFPPRFSGLQFPNYSSELNVNALELDDSALYLCASSLSGRSGTDTQYFGPGTRLTVL.